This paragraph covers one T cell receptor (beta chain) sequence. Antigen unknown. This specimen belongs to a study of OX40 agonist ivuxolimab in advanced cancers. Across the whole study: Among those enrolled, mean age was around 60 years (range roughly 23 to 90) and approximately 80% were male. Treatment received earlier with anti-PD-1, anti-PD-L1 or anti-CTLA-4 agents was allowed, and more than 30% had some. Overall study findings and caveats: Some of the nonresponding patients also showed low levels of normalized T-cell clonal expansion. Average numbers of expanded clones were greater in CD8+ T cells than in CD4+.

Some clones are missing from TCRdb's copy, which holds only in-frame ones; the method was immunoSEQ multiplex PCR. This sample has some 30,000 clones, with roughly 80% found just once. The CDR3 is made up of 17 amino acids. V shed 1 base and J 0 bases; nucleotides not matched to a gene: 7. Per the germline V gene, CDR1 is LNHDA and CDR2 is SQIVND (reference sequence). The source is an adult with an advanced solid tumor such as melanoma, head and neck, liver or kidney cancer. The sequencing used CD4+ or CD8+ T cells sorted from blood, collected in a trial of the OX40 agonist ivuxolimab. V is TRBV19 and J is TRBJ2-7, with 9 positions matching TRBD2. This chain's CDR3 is CASSIVASGTVSYEQYF. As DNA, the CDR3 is TGTGCCAGTAGTATAGTGGCTAGCGGGACCGTCTCCTACGAGCAGTACTTC.